This TCR beta chain was captured by sequencing in a study of blood T cell repertoires in COVID-19. In the study overall: The study drew acute and convalescent COVID-19 samples from the United States, Italy and Spain.

Trimming at V came to 5 bases and at J to 3 bases, leaving 13 bases not matched to a gene. CDR1 and CDR2 from the germline V gene are SGHTA and FQGNSA. This CDR3 region has 17 residues. Under the authors' procedure: Cell counts per sample came from amplifying reference gene primers. Profiled with immunoSEQ multiplex PCR; TCRdb holds only in-frame clones, not every one. That table furnishes V, J and clone size, whereas the DNA furnished D and trimming. The table has 25,000 to 35,000 clones, around 90% seen once. The receptor was derived from a human donor with active COVID-19. The donor label of this sample is uncertain. The sequenced sample consisted of peripheral blood. This chain connects TRBV7-2 to TRBJ2-1; 7 nucleotides match TRBD1. CDR3 DNA sequence: TGTGCCAGCAGCCCCTCTTGGGACAGAACCCTCTACAATGAGCAGTTCTTC. Residues: CASSPSWDRTLYNEQFF.